Below, 12 T cell receptor beta chains from the same sample are listed, as sequenced in a study of blood T cell repertoires in COVID-19 (dated by TCRdb to between 2020 and 2021). Libraries were constructed by the immunoSEQ multiplex PCR assay. TCRdb limited this immuneACCESS table to in-frame rearrangements with V and J called. A share of clones is missing; checked studies link under half to unresolved V genes, and the rest is unexplained. The sample includes approximately 250,000 clones, with more than 85% observed a single time. The top ten clonotypes cover over 4% of the sample. Sequenced input: peripheral blood. The source is a woman aged 55-70 years with COVID-19, enrolled during active disease.

The chain employs TRBV10-3 and TRBJ2-7; a possible D gene is TRBD2 (6 bases). The CDR3 runs to 16 residues. V was trimmed by 4 bases and J by 0 bases, leaving 16 bases between them. Germline-derived CDR1 and CDR2 are ENHRY and SYGVKD. CDR3 sequence: CAISVPTQRASYEQYF. CDR3 DNA: TGTGCCATCAGTGTCCCCACCCAGCGGGCCTCCTACGAGCAGTACTTC.

The chain's CDR3 is CASSPVGAGANVLTF. CDR3 bases: TGTGCCAGCTCCCCCGTAGGGGCTGGGGCCAACGTCCTGACTTTC. This chain joins TRBV28 and TRBJ2-6; tentative D call: TRBD1 (5 bases). Germline-derived CDR1 and CDR2 are MDHEN and SYDVKM. V shed 8 bases and J shed 2 bases, with 13 bases lying between them. The CDR3 is made up of 15 amino acids.

This chain connects TRBV5-1 to TRBJ1-5; 8 nucleotides agree with TRBD1. CDR1 and CDR2 from the germline V gene are SGHRS and YFSETQ. Unmatched junction bases numbered 7, after V lost 4 bases and J lost 4 bases. The CDR3 extends over 15 amino acids. The CDR3 sequence: CASSPDRGLNQPQHF. In nucleotides, the CDR3 is TGCGCCAGCAGCCCCGACAGGGGCCTGAATCAGCCCCAGCATTTT.

The chain joins TRBV30 to TRBJ2-5, with D uncertain. This CDR3 has 13 residues. The germline V gene has CDR1 GTSNPN and CDR2 SVGIG (reference sequence). V was pared by 1 base and J by 5 bases, with 11 bases between. The CDR3 sequence: CAWSGGPRETQYF. The CDR3 DNA sequence: TGTGCCTGGAGTGGTGGCCCGCGGGAGACCCAGTACTTC.

The chain's CDR3 is CASSPRREGVNGYTF. CDR3 coding DNA: TGTGCCAGCTCACCACGGAGGGAAGGAGTAAATGGCTACACCTTC. V and J are TRBV18 and TRBJ1-2; D unresolved. The CDR3 has 15 residues. The ends were cut back, 1 base at V and 6 bases at J, with 15 bases in the middle. Germline V gene data show CDR1 as KGHSH and CDR2 as LQKENI.

The chain is built from TRBV5-1 and TRBJ1-1, with 8 bases matching TRBD1. Germline V gives CDR1 SGHRS, CDR2 YFSETQ. J gave up 1 base and V 2 bases, and 4 bases lay outside the gene matches. The CDR3 is 15 amino acids. CDR3 region: CASSFGQGTNTEAFF. CDR3 nucleotides: TGCGCCAGCAGCTTCGGACAGGGAACGAACACTGAAGCTTTCTTT.

This clone was counted only a few times. The rearrangement joins TRBV19 to TRBJ1-4; 7 bases align to TRBD1. The CDR3 covers 19 residues. Trimming removed 6 bases from V and 4 bases from J; junction bases left unmatched: 20. CDR1 and CDR2 (germline): LNHDA, SQIVND (reference sequence). The DNA for the CDR3 is TGTGCCAGTAGCCCGAACATGGTGGGACCGGGACAGAGTAATGAAAAACTGTTTTTT. Its translation: CASSPNMVGPGQSNEKLFF. The full variable domain, in which reference TRBV19 and TRBJ1-4 provide the parts outside the CDR3, is DGGITQSPKYLFRKEGQNVTLSCEQNLNHDAMYWYRQDPGQGLRLIYYSQIVNDFQKGDIAEGYSVSREKKESFPLTVTSAQKNPTAFYLCASSPNMVGPGQSNEKLFFGSGTQLSVL.

This chain connects TRBV7-7 to TRBJ2-1, with no clear D. The CDR3 is 17 amino acids. Deletions cut 1 base from V and 0 bases from J, with 13 bases between. Germline V gene data show CDR1 as SSHAT and CDR2 as FNYEAQ (reference sequence). The CDR3 region has the DNA TGTGCCAGCAGCTTAGGTTTGGTTAGTGGCTCCTACAATGAGCAGTTCTTC. Amino acid sequence: CASSLGLVSGSYNEQFF.

This rearrangement joins TRBV7-7 to TRBJ2-1, with TRBD2 as a possible D gene (6 bases). Germline-derived CDR1 and CDR2 are SSHAT and FNYEAQ (reference sequence). The ends were cut back, 1 base at V and 9 bases at J, with 16 bases in the middle. The CDR3 is 15 amino acids. The CDR3 sequence: CASSLVRERGGEQFF. CDR3 DNA: TGTGCCAGCAGCTTAGTACGGGAGCGAGGTGGTGAGCAGTTCTTC.

The J gene is TRBJ1-1, the V gene TRBV2; D is undetermined. The V gene lost 6 bases and the J gene lost 0 bases, with 11 bases spanning the gap. This CDR3 spans 14 amino acids. Germline assignment: CDR1 SNHLY and CDR2 FYNNEI. The CDR3 here is CASRIQRMNTEAFF. CDR3 in DNA: TGTGCCAGCAGAATACAGAGAATGAACACTGAAGCTTTCTTT.

J is TRBJ2-1 and V is TRBV2; D possibly corresponds to TRBD2 (6 bases). Trimming cost V 8 bases and J 3 bases, with 17 bases left between them. The CDR3 is made up of 15 amino acids. The germline CDR1 and CDR2 sequences are SNHLY and FYNNEI. The chain's CDR3 is CASGEAQAHYNEQFF. The CDR3 nucleotides are TGTGCCAGCGGGGAGGCTCAGGCGCACTACAATGAGCAGTTCTTC.

V gene TRBV11-3 combines with J gene TRBJ1-2; D gene unclear. Trimming left V 3 bases short and J 8 bases short, with 10 bases between. The CDR3 contains 12 residues. Germline loops: CDR1 SGHNT, CDR2 YENEEA. CDR3 sequence reads: CASSLGGRGYTF. In DNA, the CDR3 is TGTGCCAGCAGCTTGGGAGGGCGCGGCTACACCTTC. Using reference TRBV11-3 and TRBJ1-2 for the parts outside the CDR3, the full variable domain is EAGVVQSPRYKIIEKKQPVAFWCNPISGHNTLYWYLQNLGQGPELLIRYENEEAVDDSQLPKDRFSAERLKGVDSTLKIQPAELGDSAVYLCASSLGGRGYTFGSGTRLTVV.